This T cell receptor beta chain was obtained from a study of T cell responses to AZD1222 COVID-19 vaccine. The CDR3 length is 11 residues. About this clone: One end of the junction is discordant with germline, which a read error may explain.

Data came from immunoSEQ multiplex PCR; TCRdb stores just in-frame clones and leaves some out. The table records tens of thousands of clones, around nine tenths of them present only once. Specimen: peripheral blood, collected on day 0 of MenACWY control vaccination. This rearrangement joins TRBV12-3 or TRBV12-4 to TRBJ2-7; no clear D. The TCR was taken from an adult in good health. CDR3 DNA sequence: TGTGCCAGCAGTTCAGGCGAAGGGCCGCAATTC. Its translation is CASSSGEGPQF.